This T cell receptor delta chain was retrieved from a study of Vδ1+ human thymocytes. The template was reverse-transcribed extracted RNA. CDR3 amplicons came from multiplex PCR with pooled V-gene forward and constant-region reverse primers. TCRdb ran CATT on the multiplex PCR reads. The table records under 80,000 delta-chain clones, about 35% of them present only once. From germline, CDR1 is TSWWSYY and CDR2 QGS. V lost 2 bases to trimming and J lost 0 bases; unmatched junction nucleotides: 21. The CDR3 covers 21 residues. Overall study findings and caveats: TRG sequences recurred across donors, whereas TRD sequences stayed essentially private. Thymic delta-chain repertoires held roughly 18% Vdelta2 sequences and few Vdelta3, despite high sort purity. Thymic TRG and TRD repertoires appeared highly polyclonal, with Gaussian CDR3 length distributions.

Thymocytes were sorted as CD3+ TCRVdelta1+ TCRVdelta2- after alphabeta T cell depletion. This clone was observed a few times. The antigen remains unidentified. This CDR3 is also generated by other DNA sequences in the sample. The chain is built from TRDV1 and TRDJ1; 7 nucleotides align to TRDD3. This sequence originates from a boy in the first two years of life who had congenital heart surgery. The sequencing sample was made of Vdelta1+ gamma-delta thymocytes from the thymus. Subset meaning: FACS-sorted CD3+ TCRalphabeta- TCRVdelta1+ TCRVdelta2- thymocytes. CDR3 residues: CALGEVLLPPGPGGYTDKLIF. The CDR3 DNA is TGTGCTCTTGGGGAAGTACTTCTTCCCCCCGGTCCCGGGGGATACACCGATAAACTCATCTTT.